This TCR beta chain was sequenced during a study of T cells in Graves' hyperthyroidism and ophthalmopathy. Study in general: At initial diagnosis, before any treatment had begun, peripheral blood was obtained.

What was amplified from RNA transcripts were TCR beta CDR3 regions. A set of HTBI primers served as the primers for a first-round RT-PCR of the TCR CDR3. Each CDR3 protein is one row after TCRdb ran MiXCR on the multiplex PCR reads. The table shows 100,000 to 140,000 distinct CDR3 sequences, with roughly 15% occurring only once. As concerns this clonotype: Its antigen is unidentified.

The germline V and J ends were trimmed by 3 bases and 6 bases, with 11 bases remaining between them. The CDR3 covers 13 residues. Germline CDR1 reads SGHTA; CDR2 reads FQGNSA. General study points: Within blood appeared most thyroid clonotypes that had expanded above 0.001.

The specimen was blood. This TCR derives from a woman between 50 and 59 years old with Graves' hyperthyroidism. The rearrangement links TRBV7-2 to TRBJ1-1, with D tentatively TRBD1 (6 bases). This CDR3 reads CASSLGRGSEAFF. In DNA, the CDR3 is TGTGCCAGCAGCTTGGGCAGGGGTTCTGAAGCTTTCTTT.